This TCR beta chain was captured by sequencing in a study of T cell repertoires in cytomegalovirus infection. This clonotype was recorded at least ten times. TCRdb used MiXCR to reprocess the reads, holding one entry per CDR3 protein. The table shows fewer than 350,000 distinct CDR3 sequences, with 8% to 10% occurring only once. Trimming took off 1 base at V and 0 bases at J, with 7 bases between the two ends. The CDR3 has 15 residues. Germline CDR1 reads SGHAT; CDR2 reads FQNNGV. The chain joins TRBV11-2 to TRBJ2-1; D not certain. Material for sequencing was PBMCs. This receptor was identified in a human donor in good health (CMV status not recorded). Some clones in this sample may be carry-over from other donors' samples. CDR3 protein: CASSLGFNSYNEQFF. The CDR3 DNA follows: TGTGCCAGCAGCTTAGGGTTTAACTCCTACAATGAGCAGTTCTTC.